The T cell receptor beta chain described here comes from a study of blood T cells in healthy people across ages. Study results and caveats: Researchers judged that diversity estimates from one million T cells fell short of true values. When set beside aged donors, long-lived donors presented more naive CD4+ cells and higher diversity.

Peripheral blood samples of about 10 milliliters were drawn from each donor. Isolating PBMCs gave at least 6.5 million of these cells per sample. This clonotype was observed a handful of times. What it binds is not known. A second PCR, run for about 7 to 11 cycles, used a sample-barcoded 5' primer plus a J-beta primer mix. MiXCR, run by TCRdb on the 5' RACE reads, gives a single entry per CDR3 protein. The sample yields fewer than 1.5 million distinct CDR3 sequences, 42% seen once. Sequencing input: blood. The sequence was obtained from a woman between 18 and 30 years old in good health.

DNA for the CDR3: TGTGCCAGCAGTTACGGGTTAGCGGGGGAAAAAGAGACCCAGTACTTC. It yields the protein CASSYGLAGEKETQYF. The rearrangement uses TRBV6-5 and TRBJ2-5, with 9 bases identical to TRBD2. J gave up 3 bases and V 2 bases, and 7 bases lay outside the gene matches. The germline V gene has CDR1 MNHEY and CDR2 SVGAGI. This CDR3 is 16 amino acids long.